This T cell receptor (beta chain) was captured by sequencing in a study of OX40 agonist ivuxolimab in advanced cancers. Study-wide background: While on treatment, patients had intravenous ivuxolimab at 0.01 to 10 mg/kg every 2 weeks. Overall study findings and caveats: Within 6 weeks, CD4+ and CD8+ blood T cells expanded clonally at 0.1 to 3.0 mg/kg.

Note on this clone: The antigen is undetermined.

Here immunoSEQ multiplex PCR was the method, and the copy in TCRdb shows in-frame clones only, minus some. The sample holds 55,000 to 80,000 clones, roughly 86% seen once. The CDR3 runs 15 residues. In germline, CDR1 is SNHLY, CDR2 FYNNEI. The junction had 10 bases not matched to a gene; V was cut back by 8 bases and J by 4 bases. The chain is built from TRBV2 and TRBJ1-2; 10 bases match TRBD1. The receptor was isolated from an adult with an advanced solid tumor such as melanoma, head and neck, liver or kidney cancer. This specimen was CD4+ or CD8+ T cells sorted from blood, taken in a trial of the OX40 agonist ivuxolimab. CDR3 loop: CASGSPGTGVYGYTF. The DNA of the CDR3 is TGTGCCAGCGGCAGTCCCGGGACAGGGGTCTATGGCTACACCTTC.